This T cell receptor beta chain appears in the sequencing data of a study of T cells in Graves' hyperthyroidism and ophthalmopathy. The CDR3 regions of TCR beta were amplified from RNA transcripts. Primed by the HTBI set, a first-round RT-PCR was run on the TCR CDR3. TCRdb processed the multiplex PCR reads anew with MiXCR; each CDR3 protein has one entry. This sample carries 750,000 to 900,000 distinct CDR3 sequences, roughly 40% of them seen once, and the ten largest clones take approximately 10%. Germline V gene data show CDR1 as DFQATT and CDR2 as SNEGSKA (reference sequence). The CDR3 loop spans 13 amino acids. V was pared by 6 bases and J by 2 bases, with 6 bases of the junction left unmatched. Many counts were recorded for this clonotype.

The receptor was isolated from a man younger than 35 with Graves' hyperthyroidism. J is TRBJ1-2 and V is TRBV20-1; 7 bases map to TRBD1. Sequenced input: blood. CDR3: CSATGTENYGYTF. In DNA, the CDR3 is TGCAGTGCCACCGGGACAGAGAACTATGGCTACACCTTC.